This T cell receptor (beta chain) was sequenced during a study of T-cell memory formation after mild COVID-19. This CDR3 spans 14 amino acids. The germline V gene encodes CDR1 SGHTA and CDR2 FQGTGA. Trimming took off 4 bases at V and 6 bases at J, with 14 bases between the two ends. After 5'RACE with constant-segment primers, TCR alpha and TCR beta cDNA libraries carrying sample barcodes and UMIs were obtained. TCRdb re-called the 5' RACE reads with MiXCR, one entry per CDR3 protein. The sample carries 240,000 or so distinct CDR3 sequences, approximately 10% recorded once. V and J are TRBV7-3 and TRBJ2-3; D possibly uses TRBD1 or TRBD2 (6 bases each). Sequenced: PBMCs or a T cell subset sorted from them (not recorded which). This clonotype originated in a man younger than 35 who had mild COVID-19 (a few samples of this study predate the infection). Cell type and time point are not known. The CDR3 DNA is TGTGCCAGCAGCTCCCTAGGGGGGAAGGATACGCAGTATTTT. It yields the protein CASSSLGGKDTQYF.